These 32 T cell receptor beta chains came from one sample sequenced in a study of T cell responses to AZD1222 COVID-19 vaccine. The repertoire was sequenced with immunoSEQ multiplex PCR; TCRdb's copy has only in-frame clones and lacks some. The sample has fewer than 120,000 clones, about 85% seen once; the top ten hold around 3.2%. Sequencing was performed on peripheral blood, taken on day 0 of AZD1222 vaccination. Source of these receptors: an adult in good health.

The CDR3 is CASSVGANGEQYF. The CDR3 DNA reads as TGTGCCAGCAGCGTAGGGGCTAACGGCGAGCAGTACTTC. V is TRBV9 and J is TRBJ2-7; D remains ambiguous. Trimming left V 0 bases short and J 6 bases short, with 10 bases between. Germline V gives CDR1 SGDLS, CDR2 YYNGEE. This CDR3 spans 13 amino acids.

This clone has only one observation. The chain carries TRBV15 and TRBJ1-1; no clear D gene. V lost 1 base and J lost 4, with 10 bases in between. The CDR3 consists of 14 residues. Germline V gene sequence: CDR1 LNHNV, CDR2 YYDKDF (reference sequence). CDR3 region: CATSRGGRSTEAFF. CDR3 sequence (DNA): TGTGCCACCAGCAGAGGAGGGAGGAGCACTGAAGCTTTCTTT.

This clone was observed a single time. This chain joins TRBV7-9 and TRBJ2-7; either TRBD1 or TRBD2 may fit D (5 bases each). CDR1 and CDR2 from the germline V gene are SEHNR and FQNEAQ (reference sequence). The CDR3 spans 14 residues. V was shortened by 3 bases and J by 2 bases, with 11 bases between the two germline ends. CDR3 DNA sequence: TGTGCCAGCAGCTTCGGGGCCCTACCCTACGAGCAGTACTTC. This translates into CASSFGALPYEQYF.

The chain joins TRBV7-8 to TRBJ1-5; D gene ambiguous. CDR1 and CDR2 from the germline V gene are SGHVS and FQNEAQ. Trimming shortened V by 1 base and J by 0 bases, and 7 bases separated the two germline ends. This CDR3 region has 15 residues. DNA of the CDR3: TGTGCCAGCAGCTTAGTAGGGAATAGCAATCAGCCCCAGCATTTT. This sequence encodes CASSLVGNSNQPQHF.

V usage is TRBV7-2 and J usage is TRBJ1-4; perhaps TRBD1 as D (6 bases). The CDR3 runs 13 residues. Per germline, CDR1 SGHTA and CDR2 FQGNSA. V lost 6 bases, J lost 8 bases, and 13 bases lay in between. The CDR3: CASRPRTEEKLFF. The CDR3 DNA follows: TGTGCCAGCAGACCGAGGACAGAAGAAAAACTGTTTTTT.

The chain has TRBV2 and TRBJ2-5, with 7 bases identical to TRBD1. The CDR3 extends over 14 amino acids. V lost 4 bases, J lost 2 bases, and 4 bases stayed unmatched. Germline loops: CDR1 SNHLY, CDR2 FYNNEI. Here the CDR3 DNA reads TGTGCCAGCAGTGGGACAGGAAGACAAGAGACCCAGTACTTC. Protein product: CASSGTGRQETQYF.

The chain recombines TRBV24-1 with TRBJ1-1; D is uncertain. The ends were cut back, 8 bases at V and 2 bases at J, with 14 bases in the middle. Germline lookup yields CDR1 KGHDR and CDR2 SFDVKD. This CDR3 spans 14 amino acids. The CDR3 loop is CATTRRVSNTEAFF. For the CDR3, the DNA is TGTGCCACCACTAGAAGGGTTTCAAACACTGAAGCTTTCTTT.

The chain uses TRBV11-1 and TRBJ1-6; 8 bases agree with TRBD1. Germline V gives CDR1 SGHAT, CDR2 FQDESV (reference sequence). This CDR3 spans 15 amino acids. Unmatched junction bases numbered 9, after V lost 5 bases and J lost 9 bases. As DNA, the CDR3 is TGTGCCAGCAGCCAGGCGGGGACAGGCAGTTCACCCCTCCACTTT. Amino acids: CASSQAGTGSSPLHF.

This clone was found once. The V and J genes are TRBV14 and TRBJ2-5; tentatively, D is TRBD2 (6 bases). From germline, CDR1 is SGHDN and CDR2 FVKESK. The V end was cut by 4 bases, the J end by 5 bases, with 17 bases between. The CDR3 covers 15 residues. For the CDR3, the DNA is TGTGCCAGCAGCCTCGGGACTTTCGAACCGGAGACCCAGTACTTC. Encoded protein: CASSLGTFEPETQYF.

The gene calls are TRBV19 and TRBJ2-7, with D perhaps matching TRBD1 (6 bases). The CDR3 is made up of 13 amino acids. Germline CDR1 and CDR2: LNHDA and SQIVND (reference sequence). The germline V and J ends were trimmed by 5 bases and 9 bases, with 17 bases remaining between them. The CDR3 nucleotides read TGTGCCAGTAGTCAGGGGAACTACGAAGGGCAGTACTTC. Amino acid sequence: CASSQGNYEGQYF.

The rearrangement links TRBV6-4 to TRBJ2-2, with D perhaps assigned TRBD1 or TRBD2 (5 bases each). Trimming stripped 3 bases from V and 1 base from J, with 12 bases between. Germline V gene sequence: CDR1 MRHNA, CDR2 SNTAGT. The CDR3 length is 16 residues. The CDR3 sequence: CASSEGRDLNTGELFF. The CDR3 DNA follows: TGTGCCAGCAGTGAAGGCCGGGACCTGAACACCGGGGAGCTGTTTTTT.

Concerning this clone itself: Relative to the germline gene, one junction end is altered; a read error may explain this. The V and J genes are TRBV5-1 and TRBJ2-7; a weak D match, TRBD2 (6 bases). Germline loops: CDR1 SGHRS, CDR2 YFSETQ. The CDR3 is 15 amino acids. CDR3 DNA: TGCGCCAGCAGCAGGCTAACGGGAGTCTCCCACGAGCAGTACTTC. Protein sequence: CASSRLTGVSHEQYF.

The V gene is TRBV12-3 or TRBV12-4, the J gene TRBJ1-2; D is uncertain. Trimming pared 1 base from V and 4 bases from J, leaving 4 bases between. The CDR3 consists of 12 residues. The CDR3 region is CASSLVAYGYTF. The CDR3 region has the DNA TGTGCCAGCAGTTTAGTCGCCTATGGCTACACCTTC.

In its sample, this clone was seen once. CDR3: CASSPRETYNEQFF. As DNA, the CDR3 is TGTGCCAGCAGCCCCCGGGAGACTTACAATGAGCAGTTCTTC. This chain joins TRBV5-8 and TRBJ2-1; a possible D gene is TRBD2 (6 bases). Germline V CDR1 and CDR2: SGHTS, YDEGEE. V lost 4 bases and J 4 bases, leaving 12 bases between the germline ends. The CDR3 is made up of 14 amino acids.

V and J are TRBV18 and TRBJ2-3; 9 bases agree with TRBD2. This CDR3 comprises 16 residues. V was clipped by 2 bases and J by 0 bases; unmatched bases: 3. Per germline, CDR1 KGHSH and CDR2 LQKENI. CDR3 nucleotide sequence: TGTGCCAGCTCACCATATACTAGCGGGAGCACAGATACGCAGTATTTT. Translation gives CASSPYTSGSTDTQYF.

The CDR3 reads CASSSRDRAVVGYTF. The CDR3 coding sequence is TGTGCCAGCAGCTCCCGGGACAGGGCCGTGGTGGGCTACACCTTC. The V call is TRBV5-6, the J call TRBJ1-2; 9 nucleotides agree with TRBD1. The CDR3 contains 15 residues. V lost 3 bases, J lost 8 bases, and 11 bases stayed unmatched. Germline V lookup: CDR1 SGHDT, CDR2 YYEEEE.

V gene TRBV28 combines with J gene TRBJ1-2, with 10 bases lining up with TRBD1. CDR1 is MDHEN, CDR2 SYDVKM, per germline. V was clipped by 6 bases and J by 9 bases; unmatched bases: 10. The CDR3 has 14 amino acids. CDR3: CASREERDRGSYTF. The CDR3 DNA reads TGTGCCAGCAGGGAGGAGAGGGACAGGGGAAGCTACACCTTC.

The V and J genes are TRBV5-4 and TRBJ1-4, with TRBD1 as a possible D gene (5 bases). V lost 2 bases, J lost 0 bases, and 8 bases lay in between. The CDR3 is 15 amino acids. Looked up from germline, CDR1 is SGHNT and CDR2 is YYREEE (reference sequence). Here the CDR3 DNA reads TGTGCCAGCAGCTTCGACAGTGCAACTAATGAAAAACTGTTTTTT. Translating it yields CASSFDSATNEKLFF.

The chain joins TRBV3-1 (or the pseudogene TRBV3-2) to TRBJ1-1, with D unclear. The V end lost 1 base, the J end lost 7 bases, and 4 bases lay between the germline ends. Germline CDR1 LGHDT, CDR2 YNNKEL (reference sequence). The CDR3 covers 11 residues. In nucleotides, the CDR3 is TGTGCCAGCAGCCAAGGCGTTGAAGCTTTCTTT. This sequence encodes CASSQGVEAFF.

Only one count was recorded for this clone. The rearrangement uses TRBV27 and TRBJ2-2; perhaps TRBD2 as D (6 bases). This CDR3 spans 16 amino acids. The V end lost 1 base, the J end lost 5 bases, and 14 bases lay between the germline ends. Germline CDR1 reads MNHEY; CDR2 reads SMNVEV (reference sequence). CDR3 nucleotide sequence: TGTGCCAGCAGTTTATGGTCCGTGGGAGGAACCGGGGAGCTGTTTTTT. Translating it yields CASSLWSVGGTGELFF.

The chain uses TRBV28 and TRBJ1-6; D gene uncertain. Trimming took 5 bases from V and 1 from J, leaving 21 bases between them. CDR3 length: 19 amino acids. Germline lookup yields CDR1 MDHEN and CDR2 SYDVKM. This chain's CDR3 is CASSVGLSRSGSYNSPLHF. The CDR3 DNA reads TGTGCCAGCAGTGTTGGTCTCTCAAGAAGCGGTTCCTATAATTCACCCCTCCACTTT.

J is TRBJ1-3 and V is TRBV7-9, with 9 bases aligning to TRBD1. Per germline, CDR1 SEHNR and CDR2 FQNEAQ (reference sequence). The CDR3 runs 14 residues. J gave up 7 bases and V 4 bases, and 5 bases lay outside the gene matches. CDR3 nucleotides: TGTGCCAGCAGCTCGGACAGGGGCCCGAACACCATATATTTT. Amino acid sequence: CASSSDRGPNTIYF. Drawing the rest from reference TRBV7-9 and TRBJ1-3, the complete variable domain is DTGVSQNPRHKITKRGQNVTFRCDPISEHNRLYWYRQTLGQGPEFLTYFQNEAQLEKSRLLSDRFSAERPKGSFSTLEIQRTEQGDSAMYLCASSSDRGPNTIYFGEGSWLTVV.

This chain joins TRBV19 and TRBJ1-5; D call uncertain. CDR3 size: 13 residues. The germline gives CDR1 LNHDA, CDR2 SQIVND (reference sequence). Trimming took 5 bases from V and 9 from J, leaving 14 bases between them. This chain's CDR3 is CASSQDLSRPQHF. The CDR3 DNA sequence: TGTGCCAGTAGTCAGGACTTATCTAGGCCCCAGCATTTT.

A single count supports this clone. The rearrangement links TRBV19 to TRBJ1-4, with D perhaps TRBD1 (6 bases). This CDR3 spans 14 amino acids. Per germline, CDR1 LNHDA and CDR2 SQIVND (reference sequence). Trimming took 5 bases from V and 5 from J, leaving 12 bases between them. The CDR3 DNA reads TGTGCCAGTAGTCCGGGGGCAGGGAATGAAAAACTGTTTTTT. As protein: CASSPGAGNEKLFF.

The rearrangement uses TRBV30 and TRBJ1-5; D uncertain. Per the germline V gene, CDR1 is GTSNPN and CDR2 is SVGIG (reference sequence). The CDR3 loop spans 12 amino acids. The V end lost 5 bases, the J end lost 5 bases, and 10 bases lay between the germline ends. Written as DNA, the CDR3 is TGTGCCTGGGGAGTGGATGATCAGCCCCAGCATTTT. This encodes CAWGVDDQPQHF.

The gene calls are TRBV6-5 and TRBJ1-2, with D uncertain. Germline CDR1 is MNHEY and CDR2 is SVGAGI. This CDR3 spans 14 amino acids. V was shortened by 6 bases and J by 5 bases, with 16 bases between the two germline ends. This CDR3 reads CASRISRDLYGYTF. The CDR3, as DNA: TGTGCCAGCAGGATAAGTCGGGATTTATATGGCTACACCTTC.

The chain joins TRBV10-3 to TRBJ1-5; 7 nucleotides agree with TRBD1. The CDR3 is 13 amino acids. V was clipped by 6 bases and J by 2 bases; unmatched bases: 1. Germline CDR1 reads ENHRY; CDR2 reads SYGVKD. The CDR3 nucleotides are TGTGCCATCAGGGGGACAGGCAATCAGCCCCAGCATTTT. This gives the protein CAIRGTGNQPQHF.

The chain recombines TRBV5-5 with TRBJ2-5, with 7 bases aligning to TRBD1. V was pared by 0 bases and J by 0 bases, with 2 bases of the junction left unmatched. Per the germline V gene, CDR1 is SGHKS and CDR2 is YYEKEE (reference sequence). The CDR3 loop spans 15 amino acids. The CDR3 is CASSLAGQYQETQYF. CDR3 DNA: TGTGCCAGCAGCTTGGCGGGACAGTACCAAGAGACCCAGTACTTC.

The J gene is TRBJ2-1, the V gene TRBV6-2 or TRBV6-3; D not certain. The CDR3 extends over 14 amino acids. The germline V gene has CDR1 MNHEY and CDR2 SVGEGT. Trimming removed 0 bases from V and 5 bases from J, with 8 bases in between. The CDR3 sequence is CASSYSQVDNEQFF. The CDR3 region has the DNA TGTGCCAGCAGTTACTCCCAGGTCGACAATGAGCAGTTCTTC.

This rearrangement joins TRBV6-5 to TRBJ1-5, with D unresolved. V was trimmed by 5 bases and J by 5 bases, leaving 10 bases between them. CDR1 and CDR2 from the germline V gene are MNHEY and SVGAGI. The CDR3 loop spans 13 amino acids. The CDR3 sequence is CASSTRDDQPQHF. CDR3 nucleotides: TGTGCCAGCAGTACTCGGGATGATCAGCCCCAGCATTTT.

This chain uses TRBV6-6 with TRBJ1-3; no definite D call. Germline lookup yields CDR1 MNHNY and CDR2 SVGAGI (reference sequence). The CDR3 runs 13 residues. The V end was cut by 6 bases, the J end by 0 bases, with 6 bases between. The CDR3 region has the DNA TGTGCCAGCAGCCGAGGCTCTGGAAACACCATATATTTT. Protein product: CASSRGSGNTIYF.

This clone occurred once. The chain recombines TRBV3-1 (or the pseudogene TRBV3-2) with TRBJ2-3; 7 bases map to TRBD2. The ends lost 1 base at V and 5 bases at J; junction bases unmatched: 9. Germline V gene data show CDR1 as LGHDT and CDR2 as YNNKEL (reference sequence). The CDR3 consists of 16 residues. CDR3 bases: TGTGCCAGCAGCCAAGGAGCGTCCCCTAGCGGAGATACGCAGTATTTT. Translating it yields CASSQGASPSGDTQYF.